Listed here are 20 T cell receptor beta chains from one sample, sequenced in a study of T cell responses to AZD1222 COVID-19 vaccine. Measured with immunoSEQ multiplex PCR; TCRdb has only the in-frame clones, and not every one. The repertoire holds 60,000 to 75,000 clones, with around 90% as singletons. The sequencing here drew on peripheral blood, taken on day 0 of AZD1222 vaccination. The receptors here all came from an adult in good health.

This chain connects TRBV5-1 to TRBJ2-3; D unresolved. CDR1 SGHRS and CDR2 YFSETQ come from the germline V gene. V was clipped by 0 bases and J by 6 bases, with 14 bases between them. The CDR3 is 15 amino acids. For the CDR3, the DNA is TGCGCCAGCAGCTTGGGGCCTGTTGGCGGTGATACGCAGTATTTT. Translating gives CASSLGPVGGDTQYF.

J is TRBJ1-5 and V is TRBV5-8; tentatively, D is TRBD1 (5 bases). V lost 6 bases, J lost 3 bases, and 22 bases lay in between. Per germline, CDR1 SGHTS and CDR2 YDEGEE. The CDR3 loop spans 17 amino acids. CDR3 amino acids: CASIRWQGGLDNQPQHF. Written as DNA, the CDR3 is TGTGCCAGCATCAGGTGGCAGGGAGGTTTGGACAATCAGCCCCAGCATTTT. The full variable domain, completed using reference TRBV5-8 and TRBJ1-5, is EAGVTQSPTHLIKTRGQQATLRCSPISGHTSVYWYQQALGLGLQFLLWYDEGEERNRGNFPPRFSGRQFPNYSSELNVNALELEDSALYLCASIRWQGGLDNQPQHFGDGTRLSIL.

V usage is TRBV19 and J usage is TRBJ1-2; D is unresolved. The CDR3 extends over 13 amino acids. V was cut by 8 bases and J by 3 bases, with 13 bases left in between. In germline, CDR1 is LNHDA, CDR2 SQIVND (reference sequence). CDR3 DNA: TGTGCCAGTCGGTCCGGGCGGGACTATGGCTACACCTTC. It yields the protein CASRSGRDYGYTF. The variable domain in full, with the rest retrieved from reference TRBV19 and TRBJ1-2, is DGGITQSPKYLFRKEGQNVTLSCEQNLNHDAMYWYRQDPGQGLRLIYYSQIVNDFQKGDIAEGYSVSREKKESFPLTVTSAQKNPTAFYLCASRSGRDYGYTFGSGTRLTVV.

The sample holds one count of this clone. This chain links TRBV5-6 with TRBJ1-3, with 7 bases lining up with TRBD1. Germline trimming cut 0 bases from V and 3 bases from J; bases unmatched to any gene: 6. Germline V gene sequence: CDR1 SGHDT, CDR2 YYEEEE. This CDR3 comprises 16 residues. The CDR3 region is CASSLDQGVIGNTIYF. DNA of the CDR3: TGTGCCAGCAGCTTGGATCAGGGGGTCATTGGAAACACCATATATTTT.

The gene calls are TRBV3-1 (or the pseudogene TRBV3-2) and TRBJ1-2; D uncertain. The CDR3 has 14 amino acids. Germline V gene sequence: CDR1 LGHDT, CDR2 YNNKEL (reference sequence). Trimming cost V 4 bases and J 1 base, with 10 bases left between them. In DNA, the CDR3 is TGTGCCAGCAGCCCCCAGGCGGGTAACTATGGCTACACCTTC. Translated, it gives CASSPQAGNYGYTF.

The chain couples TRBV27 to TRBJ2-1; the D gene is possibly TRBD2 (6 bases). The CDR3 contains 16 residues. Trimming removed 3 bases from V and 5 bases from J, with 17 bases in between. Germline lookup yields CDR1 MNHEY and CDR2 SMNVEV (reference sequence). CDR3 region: CASSFLGVAANNEQFF. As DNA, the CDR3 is TGTGCCAGCAGTTTCCTTGGGGTAGCGGCGAACAATGAGCAGTTCTTC.

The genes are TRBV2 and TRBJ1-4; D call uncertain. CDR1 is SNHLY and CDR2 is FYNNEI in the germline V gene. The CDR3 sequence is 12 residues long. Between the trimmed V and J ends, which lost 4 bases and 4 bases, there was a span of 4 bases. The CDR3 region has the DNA TGTGCCAGCAGTGTCAGTAATGAAAAACTGTTTTTT. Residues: CASSVSNEKLFF.

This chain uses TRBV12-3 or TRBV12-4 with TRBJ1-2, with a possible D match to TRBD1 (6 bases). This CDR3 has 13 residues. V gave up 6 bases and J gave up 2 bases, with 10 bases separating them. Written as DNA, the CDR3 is TGTGCCAGCAGCCGACAGGCCAACTATGGCTACACCTTC. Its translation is CASSRQANYGYTF.

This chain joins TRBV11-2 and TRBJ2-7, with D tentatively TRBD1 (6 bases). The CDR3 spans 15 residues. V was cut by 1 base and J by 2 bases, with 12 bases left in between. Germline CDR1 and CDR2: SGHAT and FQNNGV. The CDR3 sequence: CASSLAPGATYEQYF. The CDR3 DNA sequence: TGTGCCAGCAGCTTAGCGCCAGGGGCCACCTACGAGCAGTACTTC.

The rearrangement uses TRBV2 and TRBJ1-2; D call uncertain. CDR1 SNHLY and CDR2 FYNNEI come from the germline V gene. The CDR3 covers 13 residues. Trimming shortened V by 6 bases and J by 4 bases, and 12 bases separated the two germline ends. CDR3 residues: CASSPGYTYGYTF. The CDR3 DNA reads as TGTGCCAGCAGCCCCGGATATACCTATGGCTACACCTTC.

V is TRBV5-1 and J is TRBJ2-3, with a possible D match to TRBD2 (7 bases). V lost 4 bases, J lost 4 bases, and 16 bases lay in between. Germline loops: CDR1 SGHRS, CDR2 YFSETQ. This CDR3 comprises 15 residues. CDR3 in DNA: TGCGCCAGCAGCCTCTTCGGGGGGCAGGCAGATACGCAGTATTTT. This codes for CASSLFGGQADTQYF.

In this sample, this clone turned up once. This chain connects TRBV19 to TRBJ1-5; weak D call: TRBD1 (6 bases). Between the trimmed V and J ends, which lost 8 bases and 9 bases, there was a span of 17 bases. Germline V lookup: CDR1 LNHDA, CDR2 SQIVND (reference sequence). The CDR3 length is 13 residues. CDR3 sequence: CASSRVTGPPQHF. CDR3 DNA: TGTGCCAGTTCACGTGTTACAGGGCCGCCCCAGCATTTT.

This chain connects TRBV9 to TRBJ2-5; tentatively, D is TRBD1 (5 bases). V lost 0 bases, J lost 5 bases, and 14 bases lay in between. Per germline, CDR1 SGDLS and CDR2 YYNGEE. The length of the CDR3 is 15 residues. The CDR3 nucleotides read TGTGCCAGCAGCGTAGGTGTGGGGCTCGGGGAGACCCAGTACTTC. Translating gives CASSVGVGLGETQYF.

CDR3 in DNA: TGTGCCAGTAGTATAGTTGCAACGGCAGGGGGGAACACTGAAGCTTTCTTT. This encodes CASSIVATAGGNTEAFF. The rearrangement links TRBV19 to TRBJ1-1; TRBD1 aligns across 7 bases. The CDR3 extends over 17 amino acids. Germline CDR1 LNHDA, CDR2 SQIVND (reference sequence). J was trimmed by 1 base and V by 1 base; bases with no gene match: 9.

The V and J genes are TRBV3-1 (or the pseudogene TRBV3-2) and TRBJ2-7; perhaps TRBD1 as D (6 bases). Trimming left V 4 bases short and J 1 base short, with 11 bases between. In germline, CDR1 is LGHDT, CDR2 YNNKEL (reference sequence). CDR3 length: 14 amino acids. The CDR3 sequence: CASSRTALSYEQYF. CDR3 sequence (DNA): TGTGCCAGCAGCCGGACAGCTTTATCCTACGAGCAGTACTTC.

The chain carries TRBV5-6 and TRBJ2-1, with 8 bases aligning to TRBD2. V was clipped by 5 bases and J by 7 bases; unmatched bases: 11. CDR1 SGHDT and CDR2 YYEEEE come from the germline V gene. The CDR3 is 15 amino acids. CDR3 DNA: TGTGCCAGCAGACCGACTACACGGGGGGGTAATGAGCAGTTCTTC. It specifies CASRPTTRGGNEQFF.

CDR3 in amino acids: CASCTLIHEKLFF. CDR3 nucleotide sequence: TGTGCCAGCTGCACCTTGATCCACGAAAAACTGTTTTTT. The chain joins TRBV18 to TRBJ1-4; the D is unclear. In germline, CDR1 is KGHSH, CDR2 LQKENI. The CDR3 sequence is 13 residues long. Trimming took off 7 bases at V and 8 bases at J, with 14 bases between the two ends.

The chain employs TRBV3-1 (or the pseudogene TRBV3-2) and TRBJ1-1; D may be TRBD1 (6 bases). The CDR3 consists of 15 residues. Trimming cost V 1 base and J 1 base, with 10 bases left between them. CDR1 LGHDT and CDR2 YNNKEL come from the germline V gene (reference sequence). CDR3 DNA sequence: TGTGCCAGCAGCCAAGTAGGGGGACAGAACACTGAAGCTTTCTTT. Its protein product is CASSQVGGQNTEAFF.

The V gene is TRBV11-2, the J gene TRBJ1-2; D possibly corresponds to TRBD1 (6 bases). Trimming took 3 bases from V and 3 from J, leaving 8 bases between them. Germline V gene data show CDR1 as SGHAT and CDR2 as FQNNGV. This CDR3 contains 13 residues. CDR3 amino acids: CASSFSGDYGYTF. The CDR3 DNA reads TGTGCCAGCAGCTTTTCAGGGGACTATGGCTACACCTTC.

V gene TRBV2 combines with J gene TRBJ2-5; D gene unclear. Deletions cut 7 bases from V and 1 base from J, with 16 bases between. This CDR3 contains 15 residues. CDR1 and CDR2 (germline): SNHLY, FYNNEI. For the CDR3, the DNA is TGTGCCAGCACCCGGAGCTGGACCACCCAAGAGACCCAGTACTTC. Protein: CASTRSWTTQETQYF.